This TCR beta chain was observed in a study of blood T cells in healthy people across ages. Study findings and constraints: A conclusive naive versus antigen-experienced comparison was prevented by the unsorted PBMCs.

Primed by a sample-barcoded 5' primer and a J-beta primer mix, a second PCR proceeded for 7 to 11 cycles. TCRdb re-called the 5' RACE reads with MiXCR, one entry per CDR3 protein. The table includes around 800,000 distinct CDR3 sequences, less than 80% detected once. Comments on this clonotype: As yet, its antigen is unknown.

Peripheral blood, about 10 milliliters per donor, was collected. The CDR3 loop spans 15 amino acids. The germline V gene encodes CDR1 LNHDA and CDR2 SQIVND (reference sequence). The material sequenced was blood. The V call is TRBV19, the J call TRBJ2-4; the D is unclear. The J call may be incorrect, as the DNA end agrees better with TRBJ2-7. The TCR comes from a young man in good health. In nucleotides, the CDR3 is TGTGCCAGTAGTATGTTGGCCGGTTGGGACTACGAGCAGTACTTC. It is translated as CASSMLAGWDYEQYF.